This T cell receptor (beta chain) was captured in a study of blood T cell repertoires in COVID-19. Germline-derived CDR1 and CDR2 are MNHEY and SVGAGI. The CDR3 spans 15 residues. Trimming at V came to 5 bases and at J to 4 bases, leaving 8 bases not matched to a gene. Methods used by the authors: Amplification of reference gene primers provided the estimated nucleated cell counts. Assay used: immunoSEQ multiplex PCR; TCRdb lists only in-frame clones, some missing. Clonal size and the V and J genes are those of that table, whereas D and trimming came from the DNA. The sample yields hundreds of thousands of clones, roughly 90% seen once.

The specimen was peripheral blood. The chain carries TRBV6-5 and TRBJ2-7, with 10 nucleotides matching TRBD2. The clonotype originates from a man aged 55 to 69 with COVID-19, enrolled during active disease. In DNA, the CDR3 is TGTGCCAGCAGTCGAGCCGGGACTAGCGAATACGAGCAGTACTTC. Its translation is CASSRAGTSEYEQYF.